Listed below are T cell receptor beta chains from one sample, sequenced in a study of OX40 agonist ivuxolimab in advanced cancers. This table comes from immunoSEQ multiplex PCR, and its TCRdb copy is limited to in-frame clones, with some not included. The sample contains some 99,000 clones, approximately 83% of which appear only once. Source: CD4+ or CD8+ T cells sorted from blood, taken in a trial of the OX40 agonist ivuxolimab. Source of these receptors: an adult with an advanced solid tumor such as melanoma, head and neck, liver or kidney cancer. The CDR3 runs from the conserved cysteine through the conserved F or W. The D gene is left open where the match is weak. Clone size, where shown, is once, few, many, or a class for clones that have expanded.

v_call,clone_size,j_call,d_call,cdr3_aa,cdr3_nt
TRBV27,-,TRBJ2-1,TRBD2,CASSFVGGRTHNEQFF,TGTGCCAGCAGTTTTGTGGGCGGGAGAACCCACAATGAGCAGTTCTTC
TRBV6-6,-,TRBJ1-2,TRBD1,CASSRDRDYKGYTF,TGTGCCAGCAGTAGGGACAGGGATTACAAAGGCTACACCTTC
TRBV23-1,-,TRBJ1-4,-,CASSHRGDWATNEKLFF,TGCGCCAGCAGTCACAGAGGGGACTGGGCAACTAATGAAAAACTGTTTTTT
TRBV19,-,TRBJ2-2,-,CASRRDPKGSGELFF,TGTGCCAGTAGGAGGGACCCCAAAGGATCCGGGGAGCTGTTTTTT
TRBV5-4,-,TRBJ1-6,TRBD1,CASSAGQGMNSPLHF,TGTGCCAGCAGCGCGGGACAGGGGATGAATTCACCCCTCCACTTT
TRBV29-1,-,TRBJ2-5,TRBD1,CSYLRTGGQETQYF,TGCAGCTATTTGAGGACAGGGGGCCAAGAGACCCAGTACTTC
TRBV11-3,few,TRBJ2-7,TRBD1,CASSPGGTGDYEQYF,TGTGCCAGCAGCCCAGGGGGGACAGGCGACTACGAGCAGTACTTC
TRBV5-1,-,TRBJ1-1,TRBD1,CASNQGATNTEAFF,TGCGCCAGCAATCAGGGGGCCACGAACACTGAAGCTTTCTTT
TRBV9,-,TRBJ2-3,-,CASSVALPGAGADTQYF,TGTGCCAGCAGCGTAGCTTTGCCGGGGGCTGGGGCAGATACGCAGTATTTT
TRBV29-1,-,TRBJ2-5,TRBD1,CSVKDGTGYQETQYF,TGCAGCGTCAAGGACGGGACAGGGTACCAAGAGACCCAGTACTTC
TRBV7-3,-,TRBJ2-1,TRBD2,CASSLSGSYNEQFF,TGTGCCAGCAGCTTGAGCGGGAGCTACAATGAGCAGTTCTTC
TRBV4-2,-,TRBJ2-5,TRBD2,CASSHGLAGKETQYF,TGTGCCAGCAGCCATGGACTAGCGGGAAAGGAGACCCAGTACTTC
TRBV5-1,-,TRBJ1-1,-,CASSYAAGSKTEAFF,TGCGCCAGCAGCTACGCGGCGGGATCGAAGACTGAAGCTTTCTTT
TRBV5-5,-,TRBJ1-5,-,CASSLKPNQPQHF,TGTGCCAGCAGCTTGAAGCCCAATCAGCCCCAGCATTTT
TRBV30,-,TRBJ2-7,-,CAWSVEGYEQYF,TGTGCCTGGAGTGTAGAAGGGTACGAGCAGTACTTC
TRBV4-1,-,TRBJ1-3,TRBD1,CASSQDPQGAQADTIYF,TGCGCCAGCAGCCAAGATCCCCAGGGGGCTCAAGCGGACACCATATATTTT
TRBV5-6,-,TRBJ2-3,TRBD1,CASSVGQTRLTDTQYF,TGTGCCAGCAGCGTGGGACAGACGCGACTCACAGATACGCAGTATTTT
TRBV4-2,-,TRBJ2-7,-,CASSQGQEISYEQYF,TGTGCCAGCAGCCAAGGGCAGGAGATCTCCTACGAGCAGTACTTC
TRBV20-1,-,TRBJ2-1,-,CSARLVNEQFF,TGCAGTGCTCGACTCGTCAATGAGCAGTTCTTC
TRBV7-9,-,TRBJ2-3,TRBD1,CASSLTPGTGGTDTQYF,TGTGCCAGCAGCTTAACTCCCGGGACAGGGGGCACAGATACGCAGTATTTT
TRBV9,-,TRBJ2-7,-,CASSVEDRGKQYF,TGTGCCAGCAGCGTAGAAGATCGGGGGAAGCAGTACTTC
TRBV7-2,-,TRBJ2-5,TRBD1,CASSLSGTGGKTQYF,TGTGCCAGCAGCTTGTCCGGGACAGGGGGGAAGACCCAGTACTTC
TRBV6-1,few,TRBJ2-5,TRBD1,CASTSGTGRETQYF,TGTGCCAGCACCTCCGGGACAGGGAGAGAGACCCAGTACTTC
TRBV4-3,-,TRBJ2-3,-,CASSQGSGFTDTQYF,TGCGCCAGCAGCCAAGGATCCGGCTTCACAGATACGCAGTATTTT
TRBV7-6,-,TRBJ2-2,-,CASSLLSGSTGELFF,TGTGCCAGCAGCTTATTGTCAGGGAGCACCGGGGAGCTGTTTTTT
TRBV15,-,TRBJ1-5,-,CATSSSYSNQPQHF,TGTGCCACCAGCAGTTCTTATAGCAATCAGCCCCAGCATTTT
TRBV6-1,-,TRBJ1-2,-,CASSVVGGYTF,TGTGCCAGCAGTGTGGTCGGGGGCTACACCTTC
TRBV6-1,-,TRBJ2-1,TRBD1,CASSESPGQYNEQFF,TGTGCCAGCAGTGAGAGTCCGGGACAGTACAATGAGCAGTTCTTC
TRBV30,-,TRBJ2-5,TRBD1,CAWDRGQETQYF,TGTGCCTGGGACAGGGGACAGGAGACCCAGTACTTC
TRBV5-8,-,TRBJ1-4,-,CASSWELPTDTNEKLFF,TGTGCCAGCAGCTGGGAGTTGCCGACTGATACTAATGAAAAACTGTTTTTT
TRBV5-6,-,TRBJ2-6,-,CASSSPKAAGANVLTF,TGTGCCAGCAGCTCACCTAAGGCGGCTGGGGCCAACGTCCTGACTTTC
TRBV7-9,-,TRBJ1-4,TRBD1,CASSSTGVPLATNEKLFF,TGTGCCAGCAGCTCCACAGGGGTCCCCCTTGCAACTAATGAAAAACTGTTTTTT